A single sample gave rise to the 16 T cell receptor beta chains below, sequenced in a study of shared clonotypes between healthy human individuals. TCRdb's table, derived via immunoSEQ multiplex PCR, lists solely in-frame clones and lacks some. The sample has roughly 660,000 clones, roughly 87% seen once; the top ten hold about 34%. Sequenced sample: memory CD8+ T cells from PBMCs. As to subset: CD45RO+ cells pooled with CCR7-negative TemRA cells. All receptors come from a man in his late teens or twenties in good health. Some clones in this sample may be carry-over from other donors' samples.

V is TRBV5-5 and J is TRBJ1-2, with no clear D. V dropped 4 bases and J dropped 7 bases, with 14 bases sitting between them. Per the germline V gene, CDR1 is SGHKS and CDR2 is YYEKEE (reference sequence). The CDR3 has 13 amino acids. DNA of the CDR3: TGTGCCAGCAGCAAAAGTCTAGCAGCTGGCTACACCTTC. Translating gives CASSKSLAAGYTF.

This clone was recorded a few times. The chain is built from TRBV5-6 and TRBJ1-2, with unresolved D. V dropped 0 bases and J dropped 6 bases, with 15 bases sitting between them. Germline assignment: CDR1 SGHDT and CDR2 YYEEEE. CDR3 length: 15 amino acids. In DNA form, the CDR3 reads TGTGCCAGCAGCTTGGCCGCATTGACCCGAAATGGCTACACCTTC. This translates into CASSLAALTRNGYTF.

The gene calls are TRBV28 and TRBJ2-1, with a tentative D call TRBD1 (5 bases). Trimming took off 2 bases at V and 8 bases at J, with 16 bases between the two ends. Germline CDR1 MDHEN, CDR2 SYDVKM. This CDR3 has 15 residues. CDR3 nucleotide sequence: TGTGCCAGCAGTTTAGCCAGGGATCGTATCGATGAGCAGTTCTTC. It yields the protein CASSLARDRIDEQFF.

This chain connects TRBV10-3 to TRBJ2-3, with 8 nucleotides matching TRBD2. The CDR3 is 14 amino acids. Germline V gene lookup returns CDR1 ENHRY and CDR2 SYGVKD. The V segment lost 3 bases and the J segment 4 bases; nucleotides outside the gene matches: 3. The CDR3 DNA is TGTGCCATCAGTGACGGGAGGGGGGCAGATACGCAGTATTTT. It is translated as CAISDGRGADTQYF.

This clone appeared once. The gene calls are TRBV5-1 and TRBJ2-5, with 7 bases that match TRBD2. CDR1 and CDR2 (germline): SGHRS, YFSETQ. V lost 2 bases, J lost 5 bases, and 12 bases stayed unmatched. The CDR3 sequence is 16 residues long. CDR3 in DNA: TGCGCCAGCAGCTTATTCTCCCGACTAGCACCGGAGACCCAGTACTTC. It encodes CASSLFSRLAPETQYF.

This chain links TRBV27 with TRBJ1-5, with D perhaps matching TRBD1 (6 bases). With 2 bases removed from V and 7 bases from J, the gap between germline ends came to 12 bases. There are 14 residues in the CDR3. Germline V gives CDR1 MNHEY, CDR2 SMNVEV (reference sequence). CDR3 nucleotides: TGTGCCAGCAGTTTAAATATTGGGGGCCAGCCCCAGCATTTT. Its protein product is CASSLNIGGQPQHF.

The chain combines TRBV5-5 with TRBJ2-7; D call uncertain. Germline assignment: CDR1 SGHKS and CDR2 YYEKEE (reference sequence). Trimming shortened V by 1 base and J by 0 bases, and 5 bases separated the two germline ends. The CDR3 has 13 residues. The CDR3 is CASSLTPSYEQYF. The CDR3 DNA is TGTGCCAGCAGCTTGACCCCCTCCTACGAGCAGTACTTC.

This chain links TRBV6-5 with TRBJ2-1, with D tentatively TRBD1 (5 bases). The CDR3 extends over 15 amino acids. Germline lookup yields CDR1 MNHEY and CDR2 SVGAGI. Deletions cut 0 bases from V and 7 bases from J, with 13 bases between. In DNA, the CDR3 is TGTGCCAGCAGTTACTCGACTTGGGCAGGGAATGAGCAGTTCTTC. Its protein product is CASSYSTWAGNEQFF.

J is TRBJ1-2 and V is TRBV5-1, with TRBD1 as a possible D gene (6 bases). V lost 6 bases and J 5 bases, leaving 20 bases between the germline ends. Germline V gene data show CDR1 as SGHRS and CDR2 as YFSETQ. The CDR3 runs to 15 residues. In DNA form, the CDR3 reads TGCGCCAGCAATGAGGAGGTCAGGGGCCCATATGGCTACACCTTC. It is translated as CASNEEVRGPYGYTF. Full variable domain (remainder filled in from reference TRBV5-1 and TRBJ1-2): KAGVTQTPRYLIKTRGQQVTLSCSPISGHRSVSWYQQTPGQGLQFLFEYFSETQRNKGNFPGRFSGRQFSNSRSEMNVSTLELGDSALYLCASNEEVRGPYGYTFGSGTRLTVV.

The V and J genes are TRBV9 and TRBJ2-7, with no clear D. Trimming stripped 0 bases from V and 2 bases from J, with 9 bases between. The CDR3 is 14 residues long. Germline V gene data show CDR1 as SGDLS and CDR2 as YYNGEE. CDR3: CASSVAPFPYEQYF. The CDR3 coding sequence is TGTGCCAGCAGCGTAGCCCCCTTTCCCTACGAGCAGTACTTC.

The V gene is TRBV6-5, the J gene TRBJ2-1; 7 nucleotides agree with TRBD2. The germline gives CDR1 MNHEY, CDR2 SVGAGI. CDR3 length: 15 amino acids. V shed 0 bases, J shed 4 bases, and the junction held 3 bases outside the gene matches. The CDR3 spells CASSYSASGYNEQFF. CDR3 nucleotides: TGTGCCAGCAGTTACTCTGCTAGCGGTTACAATGAGCAGTTCTTC.

This chain uses TRBV4-2 with TRBJ2-1; D remains unclear. V was cut by 1 base and J by 0 bases, with 13 bases left in between. The CDR3 is 17 residues long. Germline values: CDR1 LGHNA, CDR2 YNFKEQ. This CDR3 reads CASSQVPGPSSYNEQFF. Written as DNA, the CDR3 is TGTGCCAGCAGCCAAGTCCCGGGCCCAAGCTCCTACAATGAGCAGTTCTTC.

The chain uses TRBV29-1 and TRBJ2-1; the match to TRBD2 covers 13 bases. V shed 4 bases, J shed 4 bases, and the junction held 7 bases outside the gene matches. Germline CDR1 is SQVTM and CDR2 is ANQGSEA. This CDR3 spans 16 amino acids. The CDR3 spells CSVAGLAGVPYNEQFF. The CDR3 coding sequence is TGCAGCGTTGCAGGACTAGCGGGAGTCCCGTACAATGAGCAGTTCTTC.

The V gene is TRBV2, the J gene TRBJ2-7, with TRBD1 matching over 10 bases. V lost 2 bases, J lost 3 bases, and 7 bases stayed unmatched. The length of the CDR3 is 16 residues. Germline V CDR1 and CDR2: SNHLY, FYNNEI. The CDR3 DNA is TGTGCCAGCAGTGAACGTGTGGGGACAGGGGTCTACGAGCAGTACTTC. Protein: CASSERVGTGVYEQYF.

This chain uses TRBV6-5 with TRBJ1-5; D is unresolved. Per the germline V gene, CDR1 is MNHEY and CDR2 is SVGAGI. The CDR3 sequence is 13 residues long. Trimming left V 2 bases short and J 3 bases short, with 5 bases between. As DNA, the CDR3 is TGTGCCAGCAGTTACAAGGACAATCAGCCCCAGCATTTT. As protein: CASSYKDNQPQHF.

This chain joins TRBV4-1 and TRBJ2-5, with D unclear. V was cut by 3 bases and J by 2 bases, with 10 bases left in between. CDR3 size: 14 residues. The germline V gene has CDR1 MGHRA and CDR2 YSYEKL. DNA of the CDR3: TGCGCCAGCAGCCAGGTCGTCCTACAAGAGACCCAGTACTTC. Translating it yields CASSQVVLQETQYF.